This is a list of T cell receptor beta chains from one sample in a study of post-analysis software for immune sequencing data. TCRdb recomputed calls from the PCR reads with MiXCR, one row per CDR3 protein. The table has fewer than 900,000 distinct CDR3 sequences, around 46% seen once; the top ten hold 4.9%. The sequenced sample consisted of blood. The origin of the receptors is a girl aged 5 to 17 with multiple sclerosis. Each CDR3 is given with its conserved first and last residue. A D gene is named only where the DNA matches it firmly. Expanded clones get a size class; other rows say once, few or many, or leave the size out.

length: 15; V: TRBV29-1; J: TRBJ2-3; D: TRBD2; size: once; DNA: TGCAGCGTTGAAGTGCTAGCGGGAGACACAGATACGCAGTATTTT; CDR3: CSVEVLAGDTDTQYF
length: 15; V: TRBV6-2/TRBV6-3; J: TRBJ2-7; D: TRBD1; size: few; DNA: TGTGCCAGCAGAACTAACAGGGGGCGCCCCTACGAGCAGTACTTC; CDR3: CASRTNRGRPYEQYF
length: 15; V: TRBV5-1; J: TRBJ1-1; D: -; size: -; DNA: TGCGCCAGCACCCTAAGCGGGGATTTGAACACTGAAGCTTTCTTT; CDR3: CASTLSGDLNTEAFF
length: 13; V: TRBV27; J: TRBJ2-5; D: -; size: few; DNA: TGTGCCAGCAGTTTATCGTGGGCGGAGACCCAGTACTTC; CDR3: CASSLSWAETQYF
length: 17; V: TRBV7-2; J: TRBJ2-6; D: -; size: -; DNA: TGTGCCAGCAGCTTAGGGCCTAGCGCGTCTGGGGCCAACGTCCTGACTTTC; CDR3: CASSLGPSASGANVLTF
length: 17; V: TRBV5-1; J: TRBJ2-3; D: TRBD2; size: few; DNA: TGCGCCAGCAGCTTGGATCTACCCCGGGAGGGCAGGAATACGCAGTATTTT; CDR3: CASSLDLPREGRNTQYF
length: 17; V: TRBV9; J: TRBJ2-1; D: TRBD2; size: -; DNA: TGTGCCAGCAGCGTAGTTGGGCTAGCGGGAGCTAACAATGAGCAGTTCTTC; CDR3: CASSVVGLAGANNEQFF
length: 13; V: TRBV12-3/TRBV12-4; J: TRBJ1-2; D: TRBD1; size: few; DNA: TGTGCCAGCAGACCGGGACAGGGTATTCGCTACACCTTC; CDR3: CASRPGQGIRYTF
length: 12; V: TRBV30; J: TRBJ1-2; D: -; size: -; DNA: TGTGCCTGGAGTGGGGCCCTCTATGGCTACACCTTC; CDR3: CAWSGALYGYTF
length: 15; V: TRBV5-1; J: TRBJ2-5; D: -; size: few; DNA: TGCGCCAGCAGCCTTACAGGGACCCTTCAAGAGACCCAGTACTTC; CDR3: CASSLTGTLQETQYF
length: 17; V: TRBV5-1; J: TRBJ2-1; D: TRBD2; size: -; DNA: TGCGCCAGCAGCTGGGGACTAGCGGGGCGCAACCACAATGAGCAGTTCTTC; CDR3: CASSWGLAGRNHNEQFF
length: 14; V: TRBV5-1; J: TRBJ2-4; D: -; size: -; DNA: TGCGCCAGCAGCTTGGTAGGACTGAAAAACATTCAGTACTTC; CDR3: CASSLVGLKNIQYF
length: 15; V: TRBV4-2; J: TRBJ1-1; D: -; size: -; DNA: TGTGCCAGCAGCCAAACATATGGCATGAACACTGAAGCTTTCTTT; CDR3: CASSQTYGMNTEAFF
length: 12; V: TRBV7-9; J: TRBJ2-5; D: -; size: -; DNA: TGTGCCAGTAGCTCAGGACATGTCGAACAGTACTTC; CDR3: CASSSGHVEQYF